This T cell receptor beta chain was profiled in a study of blood T cell repertoires in COVID-19. Study overall: The study drew acute and convalescent COVID-19 samples from the United States, Italy and Spain.

Trimming took 1 base from V and 4 from J, leaving 10 bases between them. This CDR3 has 14 residues. Germline CDR1 is SGHAT and CDR2 is FQNNGV. Here immunoSEQ multiplex PCR was the method, and the copy in TCRdb shows in-frame clones only, minus some. The sample comprises about 480,000 clones, 70% to 90% of which are singletons, and 10% to 15% rests with the top ten. This receptor was identified in a woman between 50 and 59 years old with COVID-19, enrolled during active disease. The V call is TRBV11-2, the J call TRBJ1-1; TRBD1 might be the D (5 bases). Sequences were obtained from peripheral blood. CDR3 nucleotide sequence: TGTGCCAGCAGCTTAGCGGGGGGAGGCACTGAAGCTTTCTTT. Protein product: CASSLAGGGTEAFF.